This TCR beta chain was obtained from a study of molecular identifiers for immune sequencing clone quantification. This CDR3 has 15 amino acids. The ends were cut back, 2 bases at V and 1 base at J, with 11 bases in the middle. Germline V CDR1 and CDR2: MDHEN, SYDVKM. One entry per CDR3 protein, called by TCRdb with MiXCR from the PCR reads. The repertoire holds about half a million distinct CDR3 sequences, with around 23% as singletons. The table lists this clonotype with many counts. The sequence was collected from a human donor in good health. Some libraries in this study had Jurkat cell RNA spiked in. Material: naive CD8+ T cells from blood, with Jurkat cell RNA spiked in. The subset: FACS-sorted CD8+CD4-CCR7+CD45RA+ naive T cells. The rearrangement links TRBV28 to TRBJ2-5; the D gene is possibly TRBD1 (6 bases). CDR3 protein: CASSLPTGFQETQYF. In nucleotides, the CDR3 is TGTGCCAGCAGTTTACCTACAGGGTTCCAAGAGACCCAGTACTTC. Full variable domain (outside the CDR3, taken from reference TRBV28 and TRBJ2-5): DVKVTQSSRYLVKRTGEKVFLECVQDMDHENMFWYRQDPGLGLRLIYFSYDVKMKEKGDIPEGYSVSREKKERFSLILESASTNQTSMYLCASSLPTGFQETQYFGPGTRLLVL.